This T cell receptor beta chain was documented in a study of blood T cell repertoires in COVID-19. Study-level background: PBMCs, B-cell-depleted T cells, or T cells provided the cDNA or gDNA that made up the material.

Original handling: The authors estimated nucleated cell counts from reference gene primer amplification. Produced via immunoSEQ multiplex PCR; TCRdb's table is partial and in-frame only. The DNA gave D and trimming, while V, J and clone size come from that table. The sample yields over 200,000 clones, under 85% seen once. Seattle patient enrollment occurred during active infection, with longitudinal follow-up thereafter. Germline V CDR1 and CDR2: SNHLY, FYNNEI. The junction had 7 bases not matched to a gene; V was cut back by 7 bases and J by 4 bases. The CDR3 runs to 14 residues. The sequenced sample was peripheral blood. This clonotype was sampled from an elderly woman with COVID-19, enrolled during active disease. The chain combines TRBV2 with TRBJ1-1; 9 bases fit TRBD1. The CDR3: CASNAETGGTEAFF. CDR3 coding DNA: TGTGCCAGCAACGCAGAGACAGGGGGCACTGAAGCTTTCTTT.